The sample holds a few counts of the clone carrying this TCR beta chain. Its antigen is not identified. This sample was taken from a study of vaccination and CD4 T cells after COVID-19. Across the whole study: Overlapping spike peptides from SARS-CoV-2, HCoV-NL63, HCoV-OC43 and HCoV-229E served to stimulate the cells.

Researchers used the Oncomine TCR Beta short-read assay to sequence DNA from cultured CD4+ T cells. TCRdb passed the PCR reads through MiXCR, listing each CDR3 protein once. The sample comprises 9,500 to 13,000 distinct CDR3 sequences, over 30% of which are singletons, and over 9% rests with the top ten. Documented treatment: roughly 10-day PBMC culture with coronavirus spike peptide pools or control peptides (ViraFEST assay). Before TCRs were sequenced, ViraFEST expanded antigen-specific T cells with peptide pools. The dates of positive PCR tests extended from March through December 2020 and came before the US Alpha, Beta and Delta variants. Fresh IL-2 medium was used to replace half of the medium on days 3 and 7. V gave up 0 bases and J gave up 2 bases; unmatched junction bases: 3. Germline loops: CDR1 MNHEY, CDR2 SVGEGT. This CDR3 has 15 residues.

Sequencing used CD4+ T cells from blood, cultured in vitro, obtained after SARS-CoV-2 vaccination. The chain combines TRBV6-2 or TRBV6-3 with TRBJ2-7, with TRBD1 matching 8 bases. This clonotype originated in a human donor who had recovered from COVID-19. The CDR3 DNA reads TGTGCCAGCAGTTACTCGGGCAGGGGGCCCTACGAGCAGTACTTC. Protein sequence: CASSYSGRGPYEQYF.